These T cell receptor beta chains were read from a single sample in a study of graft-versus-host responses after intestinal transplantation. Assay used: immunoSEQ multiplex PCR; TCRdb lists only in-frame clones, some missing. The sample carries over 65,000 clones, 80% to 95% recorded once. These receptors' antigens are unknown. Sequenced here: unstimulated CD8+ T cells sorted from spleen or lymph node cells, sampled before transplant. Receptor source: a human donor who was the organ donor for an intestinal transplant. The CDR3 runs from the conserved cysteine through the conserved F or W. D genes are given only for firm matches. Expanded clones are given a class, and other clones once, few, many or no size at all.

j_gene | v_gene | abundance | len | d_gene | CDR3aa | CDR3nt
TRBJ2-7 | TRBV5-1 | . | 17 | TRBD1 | CAGSIGTGGPFSYEQYF | TGCGCCGGCAGCATAGGGACAGGGGGACCCTTCTCCTACGAGCAGTACTTC
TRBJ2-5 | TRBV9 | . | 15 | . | CASSVGGFARETQYF | TGTGCCAGCAGCGTAGGTGGCTTCGCTCGGGAGACCCAGTACTTC
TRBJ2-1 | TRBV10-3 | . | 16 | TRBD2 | CAISPVSGSSYNEQFF | TGTGCCATCAGTCCCGTTAGCGGGAGCTCCTACAATGAGCAGTTCTTC
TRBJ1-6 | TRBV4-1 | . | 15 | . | CASSQPTHLNSPLHF | TGCGCCAGCAGCCAGCCCACCCATCTGAATTCACCCCTCCACTTT
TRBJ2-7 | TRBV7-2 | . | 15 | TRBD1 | CASSYGAGGQYEQYF | TGTGCCAGCAGTTACGGGGCAGGGGGCCAGTACGAGCAGTACTTC
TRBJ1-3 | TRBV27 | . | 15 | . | CASSLTGSSGNTIYF | TGTGCCAGCAGTTTAACAGGTTCATCTGGAAACACCATATATTTT
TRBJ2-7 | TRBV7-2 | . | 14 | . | CASSLARPGYEQYF | TGTGCCAGCAGCTTAGCGAGGCCAGGTTACGAGCAGTACTTC
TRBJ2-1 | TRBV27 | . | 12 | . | CASSLFGNEQFF | TGTGCCAGCAGTTTATTCGGCAATGAGCAGTTCTTC
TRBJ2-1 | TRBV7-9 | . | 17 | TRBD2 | CASSRLAGDRVYNEQFF | TGTGCCAGCAGCCGACTAGCGGGGGACCGAGTTTACAATGAGCAGTTCTTC
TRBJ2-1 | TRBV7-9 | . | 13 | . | CASSLSLNNEQFF | TGTGCCAGCAGCTTGTCTCTAAACAATGAGCAGTTCTTC
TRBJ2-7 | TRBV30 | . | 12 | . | CAWSEMRHEQYF | TGTGCCTGGAGTGAAATGAGGCACGAGCAGTACTTC
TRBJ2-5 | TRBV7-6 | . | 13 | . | CASSPQYSEAQYF | TGTGCCAGCAGCCCTCAATATTCGGAGGCCCAGTACTTC
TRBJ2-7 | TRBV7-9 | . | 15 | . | CASSLVRGAGGEQYF | TGTGCCAGCAGCTTAGTACGAGGGGCTGGAGGCGAGCAGTACTTC
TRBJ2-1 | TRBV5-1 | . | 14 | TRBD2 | CASSGSGGHNEQFF | TGCGCCAGCTCAGGAAGCGGGGGGCACAATGAGCAGTTCTTC
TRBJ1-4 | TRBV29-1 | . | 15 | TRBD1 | CSVEDGQALGEKLFF | TGCAGCGTTGAAGACGGACAGGCCCTGGGGGAAAAACTGTTTTTT
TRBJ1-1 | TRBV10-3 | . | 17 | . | CAISDPGQSASYTEAFF | TGTGCCATCAGTGACCCTGGACAGAGCGCTTCCTACACTGAAGCTTTCTTT
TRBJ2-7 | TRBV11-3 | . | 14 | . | CASSPGASYYEQYF | TGTGCCAGCAGTCCAGGGGCCTCCTACTACGAGCAGTACTTC
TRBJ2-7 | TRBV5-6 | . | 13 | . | CASSPRAGREQYF | TGTGCCAGCAGCCCCCGGGCGGGGCGCGAGCAGTACTTC
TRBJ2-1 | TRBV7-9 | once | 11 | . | CASSLLGEQFF | TGTGCCAGCAGCTTATTAGGTGAGCAGTTCTTC
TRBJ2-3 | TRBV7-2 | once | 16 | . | CASSLLAGLGTDTQYF | TGTGCCAGCAGCTTACTGGCGGGACTGGGGACAGATACGCAGTATTTT
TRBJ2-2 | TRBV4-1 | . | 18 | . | CASSHTPVGTPNTGELFF | TGCGCCAGCAGCCATACCCCAGTCGGGACACCGAACACCGGGGAGCTGTTTTTT
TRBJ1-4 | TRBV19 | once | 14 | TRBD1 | CASSILTGGEKLFF | TGTGCCAGTAGTATTCTTACAGGGGGCGAAAAACTGTTTTTT
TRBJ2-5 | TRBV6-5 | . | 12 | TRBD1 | CASGTGVETQYF | TGTGCCAGCGGGACAGGGGTCGAGACCCAGTACTTC
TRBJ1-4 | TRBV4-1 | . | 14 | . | CASSQRGEGEKLFF | TGCGCCAGCAGCCAAAGGGGTGAGGGTGAAAAACTGTTTTTT
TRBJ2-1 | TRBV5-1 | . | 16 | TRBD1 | CASSFQGTGVRNEQFF | TGCGCCAGCAGCTTTCAGGGGACAGGGGTCCGAAATGAGCAGTTCTTC
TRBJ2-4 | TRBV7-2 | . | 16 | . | CASSLAAGTTKNIQYF | TGTGCCAGCAGCTTAGCTGCCGGGACCACCAAAAACATTCAGTACTTC
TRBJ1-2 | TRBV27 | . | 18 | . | CASSFSRRQDPLGYGYTF | TGTGCCAGCAGTTTTAGTCGCCGACAGGACCCTCTGGGCTATGGCTACACCTTC
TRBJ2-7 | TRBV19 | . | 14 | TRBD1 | CASSAGTVLYEQYF | TGTGCCAGTAGTGCCGGGACAGTCCTCTACGAGCAGTACTTC
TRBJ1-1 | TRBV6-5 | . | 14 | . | CASSEEALNTEAFF | TGTGCCAGCAGTGAAGAGGCTTTGAACACTGAAGCTTTCTTT
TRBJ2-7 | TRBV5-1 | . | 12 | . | CASSLHRYEQYF | TGCGCCAGCAGCCTACACAGATACGAGCAGTACTTC
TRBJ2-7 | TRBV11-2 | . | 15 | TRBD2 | CASSLASGGYYEQYF | TGTGCCAGCAGCTTAGCTAGCGGGGGTTACTACGAGCAGTACTTC
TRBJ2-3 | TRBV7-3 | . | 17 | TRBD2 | CASSPKVVAGDPDTQYF | TGTGCCAGCAGCCCAAAAGTGGTAGCGGGAGACCCAGATACGCAGTATTTT
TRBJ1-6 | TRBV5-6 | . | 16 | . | CASSLGLSSYNSPLHF | TGTGCCAGCAGCTTGGGGTTGAGCTCCTATAATTCACCCCTCCACTTT
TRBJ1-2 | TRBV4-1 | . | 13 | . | CASSHLSADGYTF | TGCGCCAGCAGCCACCTGAGTGCAGATGGCTACACCTTC
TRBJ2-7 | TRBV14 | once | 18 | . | CASSRETGEGGAWYEQYF | TGTGCCAGCAGCCGGGAAACCGGAGAGGGGGGCGCGTGGTACGAGCAGTACTTC
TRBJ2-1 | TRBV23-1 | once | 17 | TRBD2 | CASSQSRGEGPYNEQFF | TGCGCCAGCAGTCAATCTCGAGGGGAGGGCCCTTACAATGAGCAGTTCTTC
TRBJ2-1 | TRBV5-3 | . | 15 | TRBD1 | CARSRDGTAYNEQFF | TGTGCCAGAAGCCGTGACGGGACAGCTTACAATGAGCAGTTCTTC
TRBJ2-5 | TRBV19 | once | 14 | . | CASSPGLLQETQYF | TGTGCCAGTAGTCCGGGACTGCTTCAAGAGACCCAGTACTTC
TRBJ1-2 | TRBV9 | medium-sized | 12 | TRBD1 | CASGTGNYGYTF | TGTGCCAGCGGGACAGGGAACTATGGCTACACCTTC
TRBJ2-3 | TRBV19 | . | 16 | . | CASSIGGGSGADTQYF | TGTGCCAGTAGTATAGGAGGGGGATCCGGTGCAGATACGCAGTATTTT
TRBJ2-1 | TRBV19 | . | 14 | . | CASSMGGLYNEQFF | TGTGCCAGTAGTATGGGGGGCCTCTACAATGAGCAGTTCTTC
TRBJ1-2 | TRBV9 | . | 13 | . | CASSGSGSSGYTF | TGTGCCAGCAGCGGGTCAGGGAGCAGTGGCTACACCTTC
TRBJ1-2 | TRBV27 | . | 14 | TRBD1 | CASRLGQGDYGYTF | TGTGCCAGCAGGCTGGGACAGGGGGACTATGGCTACACCTTC
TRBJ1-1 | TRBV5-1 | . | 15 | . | CASSRSTGTNTEAFF | TGCGCCAGCAGCAGATCTACAGGGACGAACACTGAAGCTTTCTTT
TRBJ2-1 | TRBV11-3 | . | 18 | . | CASSLDVVPGRPYNEQFF | TGTGCCAGCAGCTTAGACGTAGTTCCGGGGAGGCCCTACAATGAGCAGTTCTTC